The clone carrying this TCR beta chain turned up a few times. The antigen is unknown. cDNA synthesis used the whole RNA isolate, giving expressed TCRB sequences. The repertoire was sequenced with immunoSEQ multiplex PCR; TCRdb's copy has only in-frame clones and lacks some. The data show some 700,000 clones, with about an eighth seen just once and about 0.02% held by the top ten. These data are taken from a study of beta chain features in type 1 diabetes. General study results and limits: People with Type 1 diabetes carried modestly yet significantly shorter TCRB CDR3s in all four CD4+ subsets.

Germline assignment: CDR1 SGHAT and CDR2 FQDESV (reference sequence). CDR3 length: 14 amino acids. Trimming pared 3 bases from V and 5 bases from J, leaving 13 bases between. The receptor's source is a man between 18 and 29 years old with type 1 diabetes. J is TRBJ1-1 and V is TRBV11-1; D ambiguous. The sequencing input was naive CD4+ T cells from blood. For the CDR3, the DNA is TGTGCCAGCAGCTTGGAGGGCTCGGGGACTGAAGCTTTCTTT. This gives the protein CASSLEGSGTEAFF.